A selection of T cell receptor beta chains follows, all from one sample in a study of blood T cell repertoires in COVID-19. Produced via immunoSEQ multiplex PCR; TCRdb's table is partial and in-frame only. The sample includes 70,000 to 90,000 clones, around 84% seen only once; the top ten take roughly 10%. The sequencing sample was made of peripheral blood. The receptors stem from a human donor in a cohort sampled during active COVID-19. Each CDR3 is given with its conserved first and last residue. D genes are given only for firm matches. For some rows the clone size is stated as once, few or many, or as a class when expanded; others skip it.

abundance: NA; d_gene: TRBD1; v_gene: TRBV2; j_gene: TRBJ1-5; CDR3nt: TGTGCCAGCAGTGAAGTTGTGACAGGGGCCCGCTATGGGCCCCAGCATTTT; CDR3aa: CASSEVVTGARYGPQHF
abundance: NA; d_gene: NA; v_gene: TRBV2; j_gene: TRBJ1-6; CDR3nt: TGTGCCAGCGGCTTCGTGCAAAGGAGCTCCTATAATTCACCCCTCCACTTT; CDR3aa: CASGFVQRSSYNSPLHF
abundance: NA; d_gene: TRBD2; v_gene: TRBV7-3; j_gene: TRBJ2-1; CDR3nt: TGTGCCAGCAGCTTAGGGACTAGCGGGTACAATGAGCAGTTCTTC; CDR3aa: CASSLGTSGYNEQFF
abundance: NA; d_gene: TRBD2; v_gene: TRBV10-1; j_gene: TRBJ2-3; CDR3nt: TGCGCCAGCAGTCCTGATAGCGGGAACACAGATACGCAGTATTTT; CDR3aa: CASSPDSGNTDTQYF
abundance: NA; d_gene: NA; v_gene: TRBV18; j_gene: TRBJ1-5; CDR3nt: TGTGCCAGCTCGAACACCCAGGGGTTTCAGCCCCAGCATTTT; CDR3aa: CASSNTQGFQPQHF
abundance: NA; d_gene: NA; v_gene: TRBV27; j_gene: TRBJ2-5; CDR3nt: TGTGCCAGCAGTTATAGAGAGACCCAGTACTTC; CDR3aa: CASSYRETQYF
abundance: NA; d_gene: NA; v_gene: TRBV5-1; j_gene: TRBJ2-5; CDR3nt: TGCGCCAGCAGCATGGACAGTAAACAAGAGACCCAGTACTTC; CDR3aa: CASSMDSKQETQYF
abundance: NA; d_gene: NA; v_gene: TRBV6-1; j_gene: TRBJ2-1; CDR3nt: TGTGCCAGCAGTGAAGGGAGCTCCTACAATGAGCAGTTCTTC; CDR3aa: CASSEGSSYNEQFF
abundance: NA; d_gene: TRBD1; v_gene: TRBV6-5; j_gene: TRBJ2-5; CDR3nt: TGTGCCAGCCGAAGGACAGGGCAAGAGACCCAGTACTTC; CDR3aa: CASRRTGQETQYF
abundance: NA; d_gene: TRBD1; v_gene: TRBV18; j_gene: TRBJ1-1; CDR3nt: TGTGCCAGCTCACTAACTGACAGGGGGGACACTGAAGCTTTCTTT; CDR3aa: CASSLTDRGDTEAFF
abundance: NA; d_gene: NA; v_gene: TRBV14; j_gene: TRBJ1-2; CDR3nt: TGTGCCAGTAAGAGAGCAGGGAACTATGGCTACACCTTC; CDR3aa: CASKRAGNYGYTF
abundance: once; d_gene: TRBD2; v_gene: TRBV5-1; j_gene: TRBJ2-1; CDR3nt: TGCGCCAGCAGCCCCGCTAGCGGGGGGGCCAGTGAGCAGTTCTTC; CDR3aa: CASSPASGGASEQFF
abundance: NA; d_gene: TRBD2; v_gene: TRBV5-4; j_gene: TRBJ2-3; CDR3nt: TGTGCCAGCAGCTTGTTTCGAGCGGGGGGGCTCCCAGATACGCAGTATTTT; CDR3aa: CASSLFRAGGLPDTQYF
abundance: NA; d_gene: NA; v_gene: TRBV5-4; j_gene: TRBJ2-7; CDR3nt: TGTGCCAGCAGCTCATCCTACGAGCAGTACTTC; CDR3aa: CASSSSYEQYF
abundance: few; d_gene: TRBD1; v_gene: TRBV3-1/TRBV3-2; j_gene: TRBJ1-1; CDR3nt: TGTGCCAGCAGCCAAGGGGACAGGGGGTATGTCACTGAAGCTTTCTTT; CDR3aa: CASSQGDRGYVTEAFF